The T cell receptor (beta chain) described here comes from a study of T-cell memory formation after mild COVID-19 (dated by TCRdb to the early 2020s). Looking at the study overall: TCR sequence clusters from the two donors were largely donor specific. The cohort was made up of two young adult volunteers, one female and one male, who were previously healthy. T-cell clones expanding and contracting after mild COVID-19 in a couple of donors were tracked by longitudinal TCRalpha and TCRbeta repertoire sequencing.

Paper-wide results and their limitations: Clones that contracted from day 15 to 85 showed balanced CD4/CD8 phenotypes, whereas a second wave of clones that expanded from day 15 to 37 leaned towards CD4+. The second-wave clones that peaked on day 37 were not confirmed to be SARS-CoV-2 specific. The study covered only a couple of mild cases, and larger cohorts including severe cases with pre-infection samples were considered necessary. Some responding clones were detected in pre-infection memory, which suggested that pre-existing cross-reactive memory T cells had joined the SARS-CoV-2 response. Contracting CD4+ clones appeared mostly in the CM and EM memory subsets, whereas CD8+ clones were enriched in EMRA.

The sample holds a few counts of this clonotype. Its specific antigen is unknown. It has no much larger one-base neighbor in the sample; base qualities were not kept. Sequencing was carried out with an Illumina NovaSeq 6000. TCRalpha and TCRbeta cDNA libraries were built by 5'RACE with constant-segment primers, adding sample barcodes and unique molecular identifiers. RNA was extracted from every sample with Trizol reagent. Libraries were amplified in two PCR steps, with a second sample barcode and Illumina TruSeq adapters added in the second step. Libraries were sequenced on an Illumina NovaSeq with 2 x 150 bp paired-end reads. As for how the authors treated the data: Demultiplexing of reads and collapsing into UMI-guided consensus sequences were performed with migec v1.2.7. Using mixcr v2.1.11, UMI consensuses were aligned to TRA and TRB V and J templates and then assembled into clonotypes. Expanded or contracted clonotypes were those called significant by both edgeR and NoisET, with noise models trained on biological replicates. For edgeR calls, a false discovery rate-adjusted p below 0.01 and a log2 fold-change threshold of 1 were applied. As an exploratory analysis of dynamics, max-normalized trajectories of the 1000 most abundant clonotypes were examined with PCA combined with hierarchical clustering. Separately sequenced CD4+ and CD8+ repertoires were used to assign a CD4 or CD8 phenotype to each responding clone. TCRdb redid the processing of the public reads, applying fastp at Q25 and MiXCR, and retained in-frame beta chains. Each record represents a unique CDR3 protein, reported with the most common genes and DNA among its rows. TCRdb's processing, not the authors' own work, is the source of the V and J calls. This sample is represented by tens of thousands of distinct CDR3 sequences; approximately 15% of them were singletons. About a third of the sample goes to the ten largest clones.

PBMCs were isolated by Ficoll-Paque density gradient centrifugation. V is clipped by 5 bases and J by 0 bases, and the sequence between their germline boundaries is 11 bases long. Inclusive of the bounding cysteine and phenylalanine, the CDR3 is 14 residues long. Only CDR3 DNA is held: 42 bases, read in frame from base 1. Taken from the germline V gene, the CDR1 and CDR2 loops are MNHNS and SASEGT. The sequence was obtained from an adult woman who had mild COVID-19 (a few samples of this study predate the infection). The sample titles of this study are shuffled in the database, so cell type and time point are left out; the donor was told from shared clones. The chain links TRBV6-1 with TRBJ2-7; the best D guess is TRBD1, with 6 bases matching. Sample: PBMCs or a T cell subset sorted from them (not recorded which). The CDR3 region reads CASSNRETSYEQYF. The DNA reads as follows: TGTGCCAGCAGTAACAGGGAGACCTCCTACGAGCAGTACTTC.